The 9 T cell receptor beta chains below come from one sample, sequenced in a study of shared clonotypes between healthy human individuals. Produced via immunoSEQ multiplex PCR; TCRdb's table is partial and in-frame only. Counted here are 2 million to 2.5 million clones, about 95% occurring once; the ten biggest clones make up approximately 1.2%. Naive-designated CD8 cells lacked CD45RO, were positively enriched for CCR7, and omitted terminally differentiated effector memory CD45RA+ cells. Sequencing input: naive CD8+ T cells sorted from blood. The receptors derive from a man between 18 and 29 years old in good health.

The chain combines TRBV10-2 with TRBJ1-1, with D uncertain. The CDR3 extends over 15 amino acids. Trimming shortened V by 3 bases and J by 5 bases, and 16 bases separated the two germline ends. Germline V gene lookup returns CDR1 WSHSY and CDR2 SAAADI. CDR3 region: CASSEIEGAGTEAFF. The DNA of the CDR3 is TGCGCCAGCAGTGAAATCGAGGGAGCTGGGACTGAAGCTTTCTTT.

The chain links TRBV5-8 to TRBJ2-7; D uncertain. V was trimmed by 4 bases and J by 2 bases, leaving 10 bases between them. There are 13 residues in the CDR3. Germline V gives CDR1 SGHTS, CDR2 YDEGEE. DNA for the CDR3: TGTGCCAGCAGCGTCAGCAGTCCCTACGAGCAGTACTTC. Protein product: CASSVSSPYEQYF.

V is TRBV7-2 and J is TRBJ2-1; no firm D call. Germline CDR1 SGHTA, CDR2 FQGNSA. The CDR3 has 13 residues. V lost 5 bases, J lost 8 bases, and 13 bases lay in between. In DNA form, the CDR3 reads TGTGCCAGCAGCCCGGGTCTTTGGGATGAGCAGTTCTTC. This encodes CASSPGLWDEQFF.

The chain uses TRBV27 and TRBJ2-2; 7 bases fit TRBD1. CDR1 is MNHEY, CDR2 SMNVEV, per germline (reference sequence). There are 14 residues in the CDR3. V trimming: 7 bases; J trimming: 1 base; junction bases outside the gene matches: 3. The CDR3 is CASTWTGNTGELFF. The CDR3 DNA sequence: TGTGCCAGCACTTGGACAGGGAACACCGGGGAGCTGTTTTTT.

The chain joins TRBV2 to TRBJ2-3; TRBD1 matches 8 bases. With 8 bases clipped from V and 13 bases from J, the junction kept 11 bases outside the gene matches. CDR1 and CDR2 from the germline V gene are SNHLY and FYNNEI. The CDR3 consists of 12 residues. The DNA of the CDR3 is TGTGCCAGCGGACAGGGTGAAGGGTTGAAGTATTTT. It translates to CASGQGEGLKYF.

This sequence joins TRBV27 and TRBJ2-7; D might be TRBD1 (7 bases). Trimming pared 1 base from V and 5 bases from J, leaving 15 bases between. Germline loops: CDR1 MNHEY, CDR2 SMNVEV (reference sequence). The CDR3 has 15 residues. As DNA, the CDR3 is TGTGCCAGCAGTTTATGGAGGGGGCCCGGAGACGAGCAGTACTTC. It yields the protein CASSLWRGPGDEQYF.

This sequence joins TRBV19 and TRBJ2-2, with TRBD2 matching 7 bases. This CDR3 is 14 amino acids long. With 6 bases clipped from V and 1 base from J, the junction kept 2 bases outside the gene matches. The germline V gene has CDR1 LNHDA and CDR2 SQIVND (reference sequence). The DNA of the CDR3 is TGTGCCAGTAGCGGGACTAAGAACACCGGGGAGCTGTTTTTT. It translates to CASSGTKNTGELFF.

The chain recombines TRBV5-6 with TRBJ2-5; D remains unclear. The germline V gene encodes CDR1 SGHDT and CDR2 YYEEEE. V was shortened by 0 bases and J by 5 bases, with 14 bases between the two germline ends. The CDR3 is made up of 15 amino acids. The CDR3 reads CASSLVGFGGETQYF. The DNA for the CDR3 is TGTGCCAGCAGCTTGGTGGGTTTCGGTGGGGAGACCCAGTACTTC.

This clone was detected only once. The chain combines TRBV6-6 with TRBJ2-1; D remains unclear. Trimming took 2 bases from V and 6 from J, leaving 8 bases between them. This CDR3 contains 13 residues. CDR1 and CDR2 (germline): MNHNY, SVGAGI (reference sequence). In DNA, the CDR3 is TGTGCCAGCAGTTACACCACCATCAATGAGCAGTTCTTC. It translates to CASSYTTINEQFF.